This T cell receptor beta chain was sequenced in a study of T cell responses to AZD1222 COVID-19 vaccine. Regarding this clone: Its antigen is unidentified.

Study-wide results and limits: There were mostly white British donors and more females than males, and clonal diversity was possibly underestimated.

The data were produced by immunoSEQ multiplex PCR, yet TCRdb's version contains in-frame clones alone and is incomplete. The sample gives tens of thousands of clones, 82% of which show up once; over 5% is in the top ten. The germline V gene encodes CDR1 SGHAT and CDR2 FQNNGV. CDR3 length: 12 amino acids. The TCR was taken from an adult in good health. V is TRBV11-2 and J is TRBJ2-1; 7 bases agree with TRBD1. The specimen comprised peripheral blood, sampled on day 0 of AZD1222 vaccination. This CDR3 reads CADRADNNEQFF. Here the CDR3 DNA reads TGTGCAGACAGGGCGGACAACAATGAGCAGTTCTTC.